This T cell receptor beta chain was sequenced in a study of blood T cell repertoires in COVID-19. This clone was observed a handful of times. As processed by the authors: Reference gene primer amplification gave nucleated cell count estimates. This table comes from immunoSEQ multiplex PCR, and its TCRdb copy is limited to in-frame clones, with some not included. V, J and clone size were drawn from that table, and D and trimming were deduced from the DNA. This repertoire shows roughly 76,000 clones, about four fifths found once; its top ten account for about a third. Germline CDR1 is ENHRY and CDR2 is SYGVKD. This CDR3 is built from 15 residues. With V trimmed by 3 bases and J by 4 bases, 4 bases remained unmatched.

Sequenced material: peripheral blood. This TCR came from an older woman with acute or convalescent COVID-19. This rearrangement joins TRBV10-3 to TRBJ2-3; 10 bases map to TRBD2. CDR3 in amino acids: CAISDALAGADTQYF. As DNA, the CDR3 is TGTGCCATCAGTGACGCGCTAGCGGGAGCAGATACGCAGTATTTT.